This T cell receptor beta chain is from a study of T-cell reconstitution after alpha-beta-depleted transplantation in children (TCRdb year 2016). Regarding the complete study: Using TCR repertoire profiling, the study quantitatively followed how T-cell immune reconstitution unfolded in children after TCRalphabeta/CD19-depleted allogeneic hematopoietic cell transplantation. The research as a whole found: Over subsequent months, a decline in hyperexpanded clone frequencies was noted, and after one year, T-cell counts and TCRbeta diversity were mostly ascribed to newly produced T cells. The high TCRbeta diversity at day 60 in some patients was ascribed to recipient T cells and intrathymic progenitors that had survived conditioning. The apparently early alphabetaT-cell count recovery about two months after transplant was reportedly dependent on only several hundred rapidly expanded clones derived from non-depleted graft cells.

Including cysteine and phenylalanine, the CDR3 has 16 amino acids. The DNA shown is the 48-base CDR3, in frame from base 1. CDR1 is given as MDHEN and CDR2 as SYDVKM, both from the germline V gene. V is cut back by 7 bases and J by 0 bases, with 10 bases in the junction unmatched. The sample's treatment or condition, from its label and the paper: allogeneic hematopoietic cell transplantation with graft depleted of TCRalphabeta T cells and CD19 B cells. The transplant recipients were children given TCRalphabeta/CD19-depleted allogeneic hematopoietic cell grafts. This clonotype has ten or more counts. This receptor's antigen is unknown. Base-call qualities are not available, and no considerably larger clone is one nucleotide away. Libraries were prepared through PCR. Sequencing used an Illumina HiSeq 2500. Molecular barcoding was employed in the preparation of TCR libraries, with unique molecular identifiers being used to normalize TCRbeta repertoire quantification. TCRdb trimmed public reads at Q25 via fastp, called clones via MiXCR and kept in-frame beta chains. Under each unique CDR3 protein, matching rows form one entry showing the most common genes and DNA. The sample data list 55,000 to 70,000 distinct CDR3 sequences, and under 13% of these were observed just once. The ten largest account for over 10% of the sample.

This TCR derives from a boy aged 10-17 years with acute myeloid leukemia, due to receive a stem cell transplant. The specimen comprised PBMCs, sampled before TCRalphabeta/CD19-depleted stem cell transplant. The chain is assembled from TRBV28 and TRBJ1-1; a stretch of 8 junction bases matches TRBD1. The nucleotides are TGTGCCAGCATCCCTCAGGGGGCTCGAATGAACACTGAAGCTTTCTTT. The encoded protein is CASIPQGARMNTEAFF.